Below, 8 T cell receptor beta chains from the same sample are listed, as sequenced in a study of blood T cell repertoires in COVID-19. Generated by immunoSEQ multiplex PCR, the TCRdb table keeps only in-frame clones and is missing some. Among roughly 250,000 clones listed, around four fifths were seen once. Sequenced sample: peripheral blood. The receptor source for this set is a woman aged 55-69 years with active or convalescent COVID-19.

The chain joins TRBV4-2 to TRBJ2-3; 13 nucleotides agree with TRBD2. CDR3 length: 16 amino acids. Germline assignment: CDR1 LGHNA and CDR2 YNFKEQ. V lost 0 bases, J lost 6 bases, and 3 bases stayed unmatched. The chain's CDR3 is CASSQELAGGSDTQYF. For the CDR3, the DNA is TGTGCCAGCAGCCAAGAACTAGCGGGAGGGTCGGATACGCAGTATTTT.

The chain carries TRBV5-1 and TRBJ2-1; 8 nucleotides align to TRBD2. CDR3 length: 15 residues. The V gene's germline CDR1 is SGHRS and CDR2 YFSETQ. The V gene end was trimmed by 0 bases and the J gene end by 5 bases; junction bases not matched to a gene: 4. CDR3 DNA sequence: TGCGCCAGCAGCTTGGACCCGGGGGGGAACAATGAGCAGTTCTTC. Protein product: CASSLDPGGNNEQFF.

The CDR3 loop is CASSQVPISSSYNEQFF. CDR3 bases: TGTGCCAGCAGCCAAGTTCCAATTTCCAGCTCCTACAATGAGCAGTTCTTC. The chain joins TRBV3-1 (or the pseudogene TRBV3-2) to TRBJ2-1; unclear D gene. Deletions cut 1 base from V and 0 bases from J, with 13 bases between. The CDR3 consists of 17 residues. CDR1 LGHDT and CDR2 YNNKEL come from the germline V gene (reference sequence).

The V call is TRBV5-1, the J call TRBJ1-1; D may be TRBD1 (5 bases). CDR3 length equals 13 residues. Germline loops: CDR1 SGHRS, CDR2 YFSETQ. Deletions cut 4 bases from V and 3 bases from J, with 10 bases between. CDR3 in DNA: TGCGCCAGCAGCCCCGGACAACACACTGAAGCTTTCTTT. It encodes CASSPGQHTEAFF. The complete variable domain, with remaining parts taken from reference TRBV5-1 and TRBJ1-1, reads KAGVTQTPRYLIKTRGQQVTLSCSPISGHRSVSWYQQTPGQGLQFLFEYFSETQRNKGNFPGRFSGRQFSNSRSEMNVSTLELGDSALYLCASSPGQHTEAFFGQGTRLTVV.

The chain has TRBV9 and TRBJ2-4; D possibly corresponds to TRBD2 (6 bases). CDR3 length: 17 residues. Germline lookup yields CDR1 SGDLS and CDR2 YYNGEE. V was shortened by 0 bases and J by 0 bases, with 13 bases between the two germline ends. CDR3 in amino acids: CASSVGSGLLAKNIQYF. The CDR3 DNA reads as TGTGCCAGCAGCGTAGGGTCGGGACTGCTAGCCAAAAACATTCAGTACTTC.

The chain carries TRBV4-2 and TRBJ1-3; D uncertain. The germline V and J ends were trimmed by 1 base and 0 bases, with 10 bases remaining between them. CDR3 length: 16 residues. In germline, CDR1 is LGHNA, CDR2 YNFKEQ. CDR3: CASSQGARFSGNTIYF. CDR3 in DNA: TGTGCCAGCAGCCAAGGAGCTAGATTCTCTGGAAACACCATATATTTT.

CDR3 in DNA: TGTGCCACCAGTGATTCGGGGGGGGCGACTACTCGCAATGAGCAGTTCTTC. It codes for CATSDSGGATTRNEQFF. This sequence joins TRBV24-1 and TRBJ2-1, with 8 bases identical to TRBD2. Trimming at V came to 2 bases and at J to 6 bases, leaving 11 bases not matched to a gene. The CDR3 covers 17 residues. Germline loops: CDR1 KGHDR, CDR2 SFDVKD.

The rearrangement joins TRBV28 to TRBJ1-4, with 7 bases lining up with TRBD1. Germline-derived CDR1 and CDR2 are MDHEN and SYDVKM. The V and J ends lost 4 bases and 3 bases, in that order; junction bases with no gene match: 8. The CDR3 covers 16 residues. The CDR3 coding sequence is TGTGCCAGCAGTTCCCCTTACACAGGGGCTAATGAAAAACTGTTTTTT. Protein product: CASSSPYTGANEKLFF. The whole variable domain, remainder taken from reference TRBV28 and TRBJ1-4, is DVKVTQSSRYLVKRTGEKVFLECVQDMDHENMFWYRQDPGLGLRLIYFSYDVKMKEKGDIPEGYSVSREKKERFSLILESASTNQTSMYLCASSSPYTGANEKLFFGSGTQLSVL.